This TCR beta chain is from a study of T cell responses to AZD1222 COVID-19 vaccine. Assay: immunoSEQ multiplex PCR; the TCRdb copy retains only in-frame clones and omits some. The sample holds approximately 100,000 clones, 75% to 90% seen once. CDR1 LGHNA and CDR2 YSLEER come from the germline V gene. This CDR3 region has 15 residues. The V gene lost 5 bases and the J gene lost 5 bases, with 15 bases spanning the gap. This clonotype was obtained from an adult in good health. The source material was peripheral blood, sampled on day 0 of AZD1222 vaccination. The V gene is TRBV4-3, the J gene TRBJ1-4; perhaps TRBD1 as D (6 bases). CDR3 loop: CASSARQVQNEKLFF. Written as DNA, the CDR3 is TGCGCCAGCAGCGCCAGACAGGTACAAAATGAAAAACTGTTTTTT.